These T cell receptor beta chains were read from a single sample in a study of CD8 T cells in ankylosing spondylitis. TCRdb fed the 5' RACE reads into MiXCR, producing one record per CDR3 protein. In the table there are 200,000 to 300,000 distinct CDR3 sequences, about 10% of which are singletons. Sequencing input: blood, either unsorted or a sorted T cell fraction (not recorded which). Receptors originate from a male donor with ankylosing spondylitis or in good health (not recorded which). CDR3s include the opening cysteine and the closing phenylalanine or tryptophan. A D gene is named only where the DNA matches it firmly. The size entry is marked missing in some rows and otherwise reads once, few, many or a size class.

j_gene: TRBJ1-5
d_gene: -
v_gene: TRBV27
abundance: many
CDR3aa: CASSLFSLKDGWNQPQHF
CDR3nt: TGTGCCAGCAGTTTATTTTCTCTTAAGGACGGATGGAATCAGCCCCAGCATTTT

j_gene: TRBJ1-2
d_gene: -
v_gene: TRBV6-6
abundance: many
CDR3aa: CASSDGDVYGYTF
CDR3nt: TGTGCCAGCAGTGACGGCGATGTCTATGGCTACACCTTC

j_gene: TRBJ1-6
d_gene: -
v_gene: TRBV3-1
abundance: -
CDR3aa: CASSQVPLVLLHF
CDR3nt: TGTGCCAGCAGCCAAGTTCCGTTGGTACTCCTCCACTTT

j_gene: TRBJ2-6
d_gene: -
v_gene: TRBV12-3/TRBV12-4
abundance: -
CDR3aa: CASSFRSSGANVLTF
CDR3nt: TGTGCCAGCAGTTTCCGAAGCTCTGGGGCCAACGTCCTGACTTTC

j_gene: TRBJ2-4
d_gene: TRBD2
v_gene: TRBV20-1
abundance: many
CDR3aa: CSAGTSGLSKNIQYF
CDR3nt: TGCAGTGCAGGGACTAGCGGGCTGTCCAAAAACATTCAGTACTTC

j_gene: TRBJ1-4
d_gene: -
v_gene: TRBV6-5
abundance: many
CDR3aa: CASSYSTRLNEKLFF
CDR3nt: TGTGCCAGCAGTTACTCGACACGCCTTAATGAAAAACTGTTTTTT

j_gene: TRBJ2-1
d_gene: TRBD2
v_gene: TRBV7-2
abundance: -
CDR3aa: CASSLALGGAYNEQFF
CDR3nt: TGTGCCAGCAGCTTAGCTCTGGGGGGGGCCTACAATGAGCAGTTCTTC

j_gene: TRBJ2-3
d_gene: TRBD2
v_gene: TRBV5-1
abundance: many
CDR3aa: CASSQGTSFSTDTQYF
CDR3nt: TGCGCCAGCAGCCAGGGGACTAGCTTCTCCACAGATACGCAGTATTTT

j_gene: TRBJ2-1
d_gene: -
v_gene: TRBV6-1
abundance: many
CDR3aa: CASSPTGQIYNEQFF
CDR3nt: TGTGCCAGCAGCCCTACTGGACAGATCTACAATGAGCAGTTCTTC

j_gene: TRBJ2-3
d_gene: TRBD2
v_gene: TRBV10-3
abundance: many
CDR3aa: CAISESASGGHTDTQYF
CDR3nt: TGTGCCATCAGTGAATCCGCTAGCGGGGGTCACACAGATACGCAGTATTTT

j_gene: TRBJ2-7
d_gene: TRBD1
v_gene: TRBV10-3
abundance: many
CDR3aa: CAIGGQGSYEQYF
CDR3nt: TGTGCCATCGGGGGACAGGGCTCCTACGAGCAGTACTTC

j_gene: TRBJ2-3
d_gene: TRBD2
v_gene: TRBV24-1
abundance: few
CDR3aa: CATSQPSGDTDTQYF
CDR3nt: TGTGCCACCAGTCAACCTAGCGGGGATACAGATACGCAGTATTTT

j_gene: TRBJ2-3
d_gene: -
v_gene: TRBV29-1
abundance: many
CDR3aa: CSVDGRASTDTQYF
CDR3nt: TGCAGCGTTGACGGCAGGGCGAGCACAGATACGCAGTATTTT

j_gene: TRBJ1-2
d_gene: -
v_gene: TRBV7-3
abundance: many
CDR3aa: CASSLSGTYGYTF
CDR3nt: TGTGCCAGCAGCTTATCCGGAACCTATGGCTACACCTTC

j_gene: TRBJ2-2
d_gene: TRBD1
v_gene: TRBV7-9
abundance: few
CDR3aa: CASSSHRQGNTGELFF
CDR3nt: TGTGCCAGCAGCTCCCACCGACAGGGTAACACCGGGGAGCTGTTTTTT

j_gene: TRBJ1-2
d_gene: -
v_gene: TRBV5-1
abundance: many
CDR3aa: CASSLATVNYGYTF
CDR3nt: TGCGCCAGCAGCTTGGCAACCGTGAACTATGGCTACACCTTC

j_gene: TRBJ2-1
d_gene: TRBD2
v_gene: TRBV29-1
abundance: many
CDR3aa: CSGSGGDYNEQFF
CDR3nt: TGCAGCGGTAGCGGGGGCGATTACAATGAGCAGTTCTTC

j_gene: TRBJ2-1
d_gene: -
v_gene: TRBV7-3
abundance: few
CDR3aa: CASSSSGGHEQFF
CDR3nt: TGTGCCAGCAGCTCCTCGGGGGGCCATGAGCAGTTCTTC

j_gene: TRBJ2-3
d_gene: -
v_gene: TRBV24-1
abundance: many
CDR3aa: CATSDPGLATDTQYF
CDR3nt: TGTGCCACCAGTGATCCCGGACTGGCAACAGATACGCAGTATTTT

j_gene: TRBJ2-7
d_gene: -
v_gene: TRBV27
abundance: many
CDR3aa: CASSLGGAHYEQYF
CDR3nt: TGTGCCAGCAGTTTAGGCGGGGCGCACTACGAGCAGTACTTC

j_gene: TRBJ2-1
d_gene: TRBD2
v_gene: TRBV12-3/TRBV12-4
abundance: -
CDR3aa: CASSAVRGGLSNEQFF
CDR3nt: TGTGCCAGCAGTGCGGTCCGGGGGGGGCTTTCGAATGAGCAGTTCTTC

j_gene: TRBJ2-5
d_gene: -
v_gene: TRBV5-1
abundance: many
CDR3aa: CASSHPRGKETQYF
CDR3nt: TGCGCCAGCAGCCACCCTAGAGGGAAAGAGACCCAGTACTTC

j_gene: TRBJ2-3
d_gene: TRBD2
v_gene: TRBV12-3/TRBV12-4
abundance: many
CDR3aa: CASSSLYSTSDDTDTQYF
CDR3nt: TGTGCCAGCAGTTCTCTTTACAGCACTAGCGATGACACAGATACGCAGTATTTT

j_gene: TRBJ2-2
d_gene: -
v_gene: TRBV5-1
abundance: many
CDR3aa: CASNQRVLGHAGELFF
CDR3nt: TGCGCCAGCAACCAACGTGTGTTGGGTCACGCCGGGGAGCTGTTTTTT

j_gene: TRBJ1-1
d_gene: -
v_gene: TRBV4-2
abundance: many
CDR3aa: CASSHPGDDTEAFF
CDR3nt: TGTGCCAGCAGCCACCCGGGGGACGACACTGAAGCTTTCTTT

j_gene: TRBJ1-5
d_gene: TRBD1
v_gene: TRBV12-3/TRBV12-4
abundance: many
CDR3aa: CASSLGQGRQPQHF
CDR3nt: TGTGCCAGCAGTTTAGGACAGGGGCGTCAGCCCCAGCATTTT

j_gene: TRBJ2-7
d_gene: TRBD2
v_gene: TRBV5-1
abundance: many
CDR3aa: CASSLGLAGRDLESYEQYF
CDR3nt: TGCGCCAGCAGCTTGGGACTAGCGGGCCGAGATTTGGAATCCTACGAGCAGTACTTC

j_gene: TRBJ2-1
d_gene: -
v_gene: TRBV20-1
abundance: many
CDR3aa: CSARRERSSYNEQFF
CDR3nt: TGCAGTGCTAGGAGAGAGCGTTCTTCCTACAATGAGCAGTTCTTC